This T cell receptor beta chain was recovered during a study of T cell repertoires in cytomegalovirus infection. On the study more broadly: Public TCR beta signature analysis indicated the presence of both CMV infection and matching HLA type.

In its sample, this clonotype was seen a few times. No antigen is known for it. TCRdb re-called the reads through MiXCR, storing one row per CDR3 protein. There are 650,000 to 900,000 distinct CDR3 sequences in the sample; 29% occur only once, and about 12% lies in the top ten. Germline loops: CDR1 SEHNR, CDR2 FQNEAQ (reference sequence). There are 16 residues in the CDR3. V shed 5 bases and J shed 0 bases, with 14 bases lying between them. The sequence derives from a human donor in good health (CMV status not recorded). Some clones in this sample may be carry-over from other donors' samples. Sequenced material: cultured CD8+ T cells from PBMCs, taken from culture after CMV antigen stimulation. The V gene is TRBV7-9, the J gene TRBJ1-3; D gene ambiguous. CDR3 sequence reads: CASSPIIWDSGNTIYF. The CDR3 nucleotides read TGTGCCAGCAGCCCCATCATCTGGGACTCTGGAAACACCATATATTTT.